This TCR beta chain was observed in a study of shared clonotypes between healthy human individuals. Study observations and caveats: Generation probability values for non-shared clonotypes were lower than those for clonotypes shared by all four donors. A few donors had around 5% of their naive CD4 clonotypes in common.

Sequencing was at deep level. Produced via immunoSEQ multiplex PCR; TCRdb's table is partial and in-frame only. The repertoire has hundreds of thousands of clones, around 97% of them found once; the top ten carry around 0.058%. Germline V gives CDR1 SGHNT, CDR2 YYREEE (reference sequence). This CDR3 is built from 15 residues. V lost 5 bases and J lost 1; bases outside the gene matches: 5. This clone was seen only once. The antigen is undetermined. The source of this sequence is a woman aged 30 to 39 in good health. Sequencing was performed on naive CD4+ T cells sorted from blood. Sample subset: CD45RA+ positively selected. This chain links TRBV5-4 with TRBJ2-5; 10 bases map to TRBD2. CDR3 sequence reads: CASSKSGGAQETQYF. The CDR3 nucleotides are TGTGCCAGCAGTAAGAGCGGGGGGGCCCAAGAGACCCAGTACTTC.